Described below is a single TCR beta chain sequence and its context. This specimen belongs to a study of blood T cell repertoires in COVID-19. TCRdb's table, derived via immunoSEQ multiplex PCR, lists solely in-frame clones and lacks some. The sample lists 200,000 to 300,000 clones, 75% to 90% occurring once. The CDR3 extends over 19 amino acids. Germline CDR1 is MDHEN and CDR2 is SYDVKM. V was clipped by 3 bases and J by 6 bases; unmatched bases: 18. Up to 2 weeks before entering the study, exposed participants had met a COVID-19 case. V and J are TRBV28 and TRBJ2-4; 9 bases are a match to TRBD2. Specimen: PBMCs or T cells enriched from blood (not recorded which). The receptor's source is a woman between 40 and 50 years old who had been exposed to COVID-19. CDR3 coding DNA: TGTGCCAGCAGTTTGTTACGGTGGAGTGTGCGGGGGGGTGGAAACATTCAGTACTTC. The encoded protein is CASSLLRWSVRGGGNIQYF.